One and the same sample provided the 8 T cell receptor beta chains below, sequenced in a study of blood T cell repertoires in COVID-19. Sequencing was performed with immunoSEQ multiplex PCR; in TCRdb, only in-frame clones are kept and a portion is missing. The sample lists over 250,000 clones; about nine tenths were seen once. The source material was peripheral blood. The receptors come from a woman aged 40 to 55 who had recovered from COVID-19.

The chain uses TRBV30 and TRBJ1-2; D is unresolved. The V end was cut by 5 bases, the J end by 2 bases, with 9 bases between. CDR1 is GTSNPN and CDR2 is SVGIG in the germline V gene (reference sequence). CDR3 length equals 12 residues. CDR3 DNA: TGTGCCTGGGAAGACACCAACTATGGCTACACCTTC. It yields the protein CAWEDTNYGYTF.

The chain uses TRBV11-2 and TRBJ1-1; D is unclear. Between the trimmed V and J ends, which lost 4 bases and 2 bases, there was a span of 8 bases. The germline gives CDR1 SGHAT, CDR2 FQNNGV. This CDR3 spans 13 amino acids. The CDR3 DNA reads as TGTGCCAGCAGCTCGACTGTTAACACTGAAGCTTTCTTT. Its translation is CASSSTVNTEAFF.

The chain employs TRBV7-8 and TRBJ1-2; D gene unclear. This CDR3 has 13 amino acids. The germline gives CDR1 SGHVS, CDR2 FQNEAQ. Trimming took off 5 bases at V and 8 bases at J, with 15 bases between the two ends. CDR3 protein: CASSTRPSGGYTF. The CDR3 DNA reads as TGTGCCAGCAGCACGAGACCCAGCGGAGGCTACACCTTC.

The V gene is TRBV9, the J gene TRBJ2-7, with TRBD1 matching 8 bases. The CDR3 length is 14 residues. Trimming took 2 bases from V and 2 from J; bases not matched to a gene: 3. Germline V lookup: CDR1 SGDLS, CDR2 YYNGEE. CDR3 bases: TGTGCCAGCAGCGTGGGACAGGCCACCTACGAGCAGTACTTC. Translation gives CASSVGQATYEQYF.

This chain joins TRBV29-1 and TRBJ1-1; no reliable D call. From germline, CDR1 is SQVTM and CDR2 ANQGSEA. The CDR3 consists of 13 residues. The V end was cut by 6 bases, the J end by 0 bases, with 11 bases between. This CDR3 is CSVRRRMNTEAFF. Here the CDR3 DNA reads TGCAGCGTCCGGAGGCGGATGAACACTGAAGCTTTCTTT.

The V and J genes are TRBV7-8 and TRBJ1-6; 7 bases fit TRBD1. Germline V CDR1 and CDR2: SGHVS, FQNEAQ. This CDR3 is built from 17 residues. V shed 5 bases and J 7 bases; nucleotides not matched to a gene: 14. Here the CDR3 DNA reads TGTGCCAGCAGCCCACCCCGCCGACAGGGTCCAAATTCACCCCTCCACTTT. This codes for CASSPPRRQGPNSPLHF.

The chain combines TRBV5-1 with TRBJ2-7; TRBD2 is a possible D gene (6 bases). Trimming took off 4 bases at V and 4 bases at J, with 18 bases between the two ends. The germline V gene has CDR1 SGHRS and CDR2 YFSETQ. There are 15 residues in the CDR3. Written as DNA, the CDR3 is TGCGCCAGCAGCCCCAGTTGGGCGGGAACGTACGAGCAGTACTTC. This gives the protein CASSPSWAGTYEQYF.

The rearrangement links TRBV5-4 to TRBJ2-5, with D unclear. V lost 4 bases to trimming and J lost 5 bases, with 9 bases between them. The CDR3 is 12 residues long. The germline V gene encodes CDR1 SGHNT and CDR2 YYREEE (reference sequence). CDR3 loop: CASSRDAETQYF. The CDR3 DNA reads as TGTGCCAGCAGCCGCGATGCGGAGACCCAGTACTTC. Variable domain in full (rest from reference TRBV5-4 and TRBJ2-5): ETGVTQSPTHLIKTRGQQVTLRCSSQSGHNTVSWYQQALGQGPQFIFQYYREEENGRGNFPPRFSGLQFPNYSSELNVNALELDDSALYLCASSRDAETQYFGPGTRLLVL.